One and the same sample provided the 29 T cell receptor beta chains below, sequenced in a study of blood T cell repertoires in COVID-19. Libraries were prepared by immunoSEQ multiplex PCR; TCRdb keeps only in-frame clonotypes and omits some of them. The sample gives some 69,000 clones, 81% of which show up once; roughly 22% is in the top ten. Input material: peripheral blood. All receptors derive from a woman in her 70s with acute or convalescent COVID-19.

This chain connects TRBV5-1 to TRBJ2-7, with D maybe TRBD2 (5 bases). V gave up 1 base and J gave up 3 bases, with 11 bases separating them. The CDR3 extends over 14 amino acids. Germline-derived CDR1 and CDR2 are SGHRS and YFSETQ. The CDR3 coding sequence is TGCGCCAGCAGCTTGAGCGGACGGGTCTACGAGCAGTACTTC. This codes for CASSLSGRVYEQYF.

This chain connects TRBV28 to TRBJ2-7; no clear D. Germline V gene sequence: CDR1 MDHEN, CDR2 SYDVKM. The CDR3 totals 12 residues. With 4 bases removed from V and 6 bases from J, the gap between germline ends came to 10 bases. The CDR3, as DNA: TGTGCCAGCAGTTCACCTCCGGGCGAGCAGTACTTC. Protein: CASSSPPGEQYF.

This chain connects TRBV15 to TRBJ1-1, with unresolved D. The CDR3 contains 13 residues. Deletions cut 6 bases from V and 3 bases from J, with 11 bases between. Germline CDR1 LNHNV, CDR2 YYDKDF (reference sequence). The CDR3 region is CATRVGRDTEAFF. In nucleotides, the CDR3 is TGTGCCACCAGGGTAGGGAGGGACACTGAAGCTTTCTTT.

This clone was detected only a few times. The chain is built from TRBV4-2 and TRBJ1-6, with 8 bases aligning to TRBD1. Trimming at V came to 2 bases and at J to 10 bases, leaving 7 bases not matched to a gene. CDR3 length: 15 residues. The germline gives CDR1 LGHNA, CDR2 YNFKEQ. CDR3 DNA: TGTGCCAGCAGCCAACCGGGACAGGTCGACTCACCCCTCCACTTT. Its translation is CASSQPGQVDSPLHF.

This chain links TRBV12-3 or TRBV12-4 with TRBJ2-2; D is unclear. The CDR3 covers 12 residues. V lost 5 bases and J lost 7, with 8 bases in between. This CDR3 is CASSPLSGELFF. CDR3 coding DNA: TGTGCCAGCAGTCCCCTTAGCGGGGAGCTGTTTTTT.

The chain joins TRBV12-3 or TRBV12-4 to TRBJ2-2; TRBD2 aligns across 9 bases. This CDR3 is 13 amino acids long. With V trimmed by 10 bases and J by 7 bases, 7 bases remained unmatched. The CDR3 loop reads CATVSGRFGELFF. The CDR3 nucleotides are TGTGCCACCGTTAGCGGGAGATTCGGGGAGCTGTTTTTT.

The chain employs TRBV7-5 and TRBJ1-5. TRBV7-5 is a pseudogene. The CDR3 consists of 16 residues. The CDR3 DNA is TGTGTCAGAAGCTTAGGCGAGAGTATTGGCAATCAGCCCCAGCATTTT. It translates to CVRSLGESIGNQPQHF.

This clone was observed a few times. The V and J genes are TRBV14 and TRBJ1-3; D unclear. Germline V lookup: CDR1 SGHDN, CDR2 FVKESK. Trimming stripped 3 bases from V and 0 bases from J, with 15 bases between. This CDR3 spans 17 amino acids. The CDR3 bases are TGTGCCAGCAGCCACCCTATCAGGTATTACTCTGGAAACACCATATATTTT. As protein: CASSHPIRYYSGNTIYF.

This CDR3 is CASTVKGAWNQPQHF. Here the CDR3 DNA reads TGTGCCAGCACCGTAAAGGGGGCTTGGAATCAGCCCCAGCATTTT. The genes are TRBV28 and TRBJ1-5; 7 bases line up with TRBD1. Trimming cost V 7 bases and J 4 bases; bases outside gene matches: 10. From germline, CDR1 is MDHEN and CDR2 SYDVKM. The length of the CDR3 is 15 residues.

This clone was observed once. The chain combines TRBV7-9 with TRBJ2-6, with D possibly being TRBD1 (5 bases). The CDR3 totals 16 residues. The germline V gene encodes CDR1 SEHNR and CDR2 FQNEAQ (reference sequence). Trimming left V 5 bases short and J 4 bases short, with 15 bases between. CDR3 bases: TGTGCCAGCAGCCCCTACAGGAACCGAGGGGCCAACGTCCTGACTTTC. This translates into CASSPYRNRGANVLTF.

V gene TRBV5-1 combines with J gene TRBJ2-2; 9 bases align to TRBD2. V lost 1 base, J lost 1 base, and 5 bases stayed unmatched. Germline CDR1 is SGHRS and CDR2 is YFSETQ. The CDR3 extends over 17 amino acids. This CDR3 is CASSLYSGRMNTGELFF. In nucleotides, the CDR3 is TGCGCCAGCAGCTTGTATAGCGGGAGAATGAACACCGGGGAGCTGTTTTTT.

The chain uses TRBV6-5 and TRBJ1-2, with TRBD1 matching 7 bases. The CDR3 is made up of 15 amino acids. Per germline, CDR1 MNHEY and CDR2 SVGAGI. The V segment lost 6 bases and the J segment 1 base; nucleotides outside the gene matches: 8. Written as DNA, the CDR3 is TGTGCCAGCAGGGGCAGGGGGGAAATTAACTATGGCTACACCTTC. Translated, it gives CASRGRGEINYGYTF.

The V and J genes are TRBV30 and TRBJ1-2; weak D call: TRBD1 (5 bases). Germline V gives CDR1 GTSNPN, CDR2 SVGIG (reference sequence). The CDR3 sequence is 11 residues long. V was pared by 2 bases and J by 8 bases, with 9 bases between. The DNA for the CDR3 is TGTGCCTGGAGTCGCGGGGGAGGCTACACCTTC. Protein product: CAWSRGGGYTF.

The V call is TRBV7-6, the J call TRBJ1-6; a weak D match, TRBD1 (5 bases). V shed 5 bases and J shed 7 bases, with 15 bases lying between them. The CDR3 runs 15 residues. The germline CDR1 and CDR2 sequences are SGHVS and FNYEAQ. This CDR3 is CASSTTGFGNSPLHF. Here the CDR3 DNA reads TGTGCCAGCAGCACCACAGGATTCGGGAATTCACCCCTCCACTTT.

A few counts support this clone. The rearrangement links TRBV12-3 or TRBV12-4 to TRBJ1-5; weak D call: TRBD1 (6 bases). The CDR3 has 13 residues. V was clipped by 6 bases and J by 5 bases, with 11 bases between them. The CDR3 protein is CASSRTADQPQHF. As DNA, the CDR3 is TGTGCCAGCAGCAGGACAGCCGATCAGCCCCAGCATTTT.

This chain uses TRBV18 with TRBJ1-1; D remains ambiguous. Trimming stripped 0 bases from V and 11 bases from J, with 10 bases between. The CDR3 is 12 amino acids. Germline V CDR1 and CDR2: KGHSH, LQKENI. CDR3 residues: CASSPPGGRAFF. In DNA, the CDR3 is TGTGCCAGCTCACCACCGGGAGGGCGGGCTTTCTTT.

In its sample, this clone was seen once. The chain uses TRBV7-2 and TRBJ1-2; a weak D match, TRBD1 (6 bases). Germline V gene sequence: CDR1 SGHTA, CDR2 FQGNSA. CDR3 size: 14 residues. V was trimmed by 1 base and J by 3 bases, leaving 9 bases between them. This CDR3 reads CASSLERTDYGYTF. CDR3 coding DNA: TGTGCCAGCAGCTTAGAGCGGACAGACTATGGCTACACCTTC.

The chain joins TRBV27 to TRBJ2-1; 10 bases are a match to TRBD2. Trimming at V came to 3 bases and at J to 8 bases, leaving 10 bases not matched to a gene. The CDR3 runs 16 residues. CDR1 is MNHEY, CDR2 SMNVEV, per germline (reference sequence). The CDR3 loop is CASSFQSGRVYDEQFF. The CDR3 DNA reads as TGTGCCAGCAGTTTCCAGAGCGGGAGGGTTTATGATGAGCAGTTCTTC.

There are a few counts of this clone. This chain joins TRBV15 and TRBJ2-2; TRBD1 matches 8 bases. Germline-derived CDR1 and CDR2 are LNHNV and YYDKDF (reference sequence). This CDR3 has 16 residues. V gave up 5 bases and J gave up 5 bases; unmatched junction bases: 10. CDR3 residues: CATSRPDRVETGELFF. CDR3 DNA sequence: TGTGCCACCAGCCGCCCGGACAGGGTCGAGACCGGGGAGCTGTTTTTT.

This clone has a handful of counts. V and J are TRBV2 and TRBJ2-3, with TRBD2 matching 9 bases. V lost 4 bases and J lost 2; bases outside the gene matches: 7. CDR1 and CDR2 (germline): SNHLY, FYNNEI. The length of the CDR3 is 16 residues. In DNA, the CDR3 is TGTGCCAGCAGTGTATGGTTAGCGGGGGACACAGATACGCAGTATTTT. Amino acids: CASSVWLAGDTDTQYF.

This rearrangement joins TRBV19 to TRBJ2-7; TRBD2 might be the D (6 bases). The ends were cut back, 5 bases at V and 0 bases at J, with 14 bases in the middle. The CDR3 is made up of 15 amino acids. Germline CDR1 is LNHDA and CDR2 is SQIVND (reference sequence). The DNA of the CDR3 is TGTGCCAGTAGTGCCTCCGGGACTTACTCCTACGAGCAGTACTTC. The encoded protein is CASSASGTYSYEQYF.

The gene calls are TRBV9 and TRBJ2-2; D might be TRBD2 (6 bases). The V and J ends lost 5 bases and 0 bases respectively, with 8 bases between them. This CDR3 has 14 amino acids. Germline-derived CDR1 and CDR2 are SGDLS and YYNGEE. CDR3 sequence (DNA): TGTGCCAGCAGGGAGGGATCGAACACCGGGGAGCTGTTTTTT. Translation: CASREGSNTGELFF.

This clone has a single count. The chain has TRBV6-6 and TRBJ1-5; TRBD1 agrees at 9 bases. V lost 2 bases to trimming and J lost 2 bases; unmatched junction nucleotides: 4. Germline V gene data show CDR1 as MNHNY and CDR2 as SVGAGI (reference sequence). This CDR3 comprises 16 residues. The CDR3 nucleotides are TGTGCCAGCAGTTACGGGACAGGGCGGGGCAATCAGCCCCAGCATTTT. Its translation is CASSYGTGRGNQPQHF.

In its sample, this clone was seen once. The chain joins TRBV18 to TRBJ1-2, with TRBD1 matching 8 bases. Germline-derived CDR1 and CDR2 are KGHSH and LQKENI. The length of the CDR3 is 13 residues. Unmatched junction bases numbered 6, after V lost 5 bases and J lost 7 bases. In nucleotides, the CDR3 is TGTGCCAGCTCAGGACAGGGTTACGCTGGCTACACCTTC. As protein: CASSGQGYAGYTF.

V is TRBV18 and J is TRBJ2-7; 12 positions agree with TRBD2. Germline lookup yields CDR1 KGHSH and CDR2 LQKENI. V dropped 1 base and J dropped 7; count of bases not matched to a gene: 5. The CDR3 totals 15 residues. The CDR3 DNA reads as TGTGCCAGCTCACCACGACTAGCGGGAGTGAGTGAGCAGTACTTC. Protein product: CASSPRLAGVSEQYF.

The chain joins TRBV28 to TRBJ1-2; D not certain. Germline V gene data show CDR1 as MDHEN and CDR2 as SYDVKM. V was clipped by 4 bases and J by 8 bases, with 23 bases between them. The CDR3 has 16 residues. CDR3 coding DNA: TGTGCCAGCAGTTCGCCCGGAAACGTCAAAACGGGAGGCTACACCTTC. Protein sequence: CASSSPGNVKTGGYTF.

The rearrangement links TRBV7-5 to TRBJ2-1; TRBD2 reflects the table's D call only, with no check against the DNA. TRBV7-5 counts as a pseudogene. The CDR3 is made up of 15 amino acids. In DNA form, the CDR3 reads TGTGTCAGAAGCATACTAGCGGGAGTTGACAATGAGCAGTTCTTC. Residues: CVRSILAGVDNEQFF.

V and J are TRBV6-6 and TRBJ1-2; D unresolved. Trimming stripped 0 bases from V and 6 bases from J, with 5 bases between. There are 12 residues in the CDR3. Germline CDR1 MNHNY, CDR2 SVGAGI (reference sequence). In DNA form, the CDR3 reads TGTGCCAGCAGTTACTCGTCGGATGGCTACACCTTC. Protein product: CASSYSSDGYTF.

The V call is TRBV28, the J call TRBJ1-6, with TRBD1 matching over 8 bases. This CDR3 region has 17 residues. CDR1 and CDR2 from the germline V gene are MDHEN and SYDVKM. Germline trimming cut 3 bases from V and 5 bases from J; bases unmatched to any gene: 9. The CDR3 nucleotides read TGTGCCAGCAGTTTGGGGACAGGCCATCCCAATAATTCACCCCTCCACTTT. It is translated as CASSLGTGHPNNSPLHF.